Following are 8 T cell receptor beta chains from one sample sequenced in a study of identical twins. TCRdb passed the 5' RACE reads through MiXCR, listing each CDR3 protein once. The table shows some 900,000 distinct CDR3 sequences, with approximately 13% occurring only once. These data were also filed under a second study, of yellow fever vaccine responses in identical twins.

Sequencing used PBMCs. The receptor source for this set is a woman under 30 in good health.

V and J are TRBV7-2 and TRBJ2-1, with D perhaps TRBD2 (5 bases). V lost 4 bases, J lost 3 bases, and 13 bases lay in between. The CDR3 covers 15 residues. Germline V gene lookup returns CDR1 SGHTA and CDR2 FQGNSA. CDR3 coding DNA: TGTGCCAGCAGCTCATTAGCAGCGGACTACAATGAGCAGTTCTTC. It encodes CASSSLAADYNEQFF.

The rearrangement links TRBV9 to TRBJ2-7, with TRBD2 identical over 8 bases. Germline loops: CDR1 SGDLS, CDR2 YYNGEE. The CDR3 covers 14 residues. V was clipped by 0 bases and J by 5 bases; unmatched bases: 4. This CDR3 is CASSVAGREDEQYF. CDR3 nucleotides: TGTGCCAGCAGCGTAGCCGGGCGGGAGGACGAGCAGTACTTC.

The rearrangement links TRBV7-9 to TRBJ2-7, with TRBD1 identical over 7 bases. The CDR3 extends over 13 amino acids. The germline gives CDR1 SEHNR, CDR2 FQNEAQ (reference sequence). The V gene end was trimmed by 1 base and the J gene end by 9 bases; junction bases not matched to a gene: 6. The CDR3 loop is CASSLGDSLAQYF. CDR3 sequence (DNA): TGTGCCAGCAGCTTAGGGGACAGCCTCGCGCAGTACTTC.

The V and J genes are TRBV10-3 and TRBJ2-6, with D possibly matching TRBD2 (6 bases). The length of the CDR3 is 19 residues. The V end was cut by 6 bases, the J end by 1 base, with 22 bases between. The germline V gene has CDR1 ENHRY and CDR2 SYGVKD. In DNA, the CDR3 is TGTGCCATCAGCTTGCAAGCGCCTGGGAGGCAATCTGGGGCCAACGTCCTGACTTTC. This gives the protein CAISLQAPGRQSGANVLTF.

This clonotype has at least ten counts. The chain couples TRBV3-1 to TRBJ1-6; D may be TRBD1 (5 bases). Germline CDR1 LGHDT, CDR2 YNNKEL (reference sequence). The length of the CDR3 is 13 residues. The germline V and J ends were trimmed by 8 bases and 8 bases, with 13 bases remaining between them. The CDR3 region has the DNA TGTGCCAGCGGGGACGGAAGGTATTCACCCCTCCACTTT. Protein sequence: CASGDGRYSPLHF.

This clonotype was recorded a few times. The chain couples TRBV27 to TRBJ1-2, with D possibly matching TRBD1 (5 bases). V gave up 7 bases and J gave up 4 bases, with 13 bases separating them. Germline-derived CDR1 and CDR2 are MNHEY and SMNVEV (reference sequence). This CDR3 has 13 amino acids. CDR3 sequence reads: CASKGGAVYGYTF. CDR3 in DNA: TGTGCCAGCAAGGGCGGGGCCGTCTATGGCTACACCTTC.

This chain joins TRBV5-1 and TRBJ2-2; no clear D gene. With 10 bases removed from V and 3 bases from J, the gap between germline ends came to 13 bases. Germline V lookup: CDR1 SGHRS, CDR2 YFSETQ. The length of the CDR3 is 13 residues. Written as DNA, the CDR3 is TGCGCCTCTCTGAGGTCGGACACCGGGGAGCTGTTTTTT. Its protein product is CASLRSDTGELFF.

The V call is TRBV13, the J call TRBJ2-1; 9 nucleotides align to TRBD2. CDR3 length equals 16 residues. The V and J ends lost 5 bases and 4 bases, in that order; junction bases with no gene match: 9. Germline V lookup: CDR1 PRHDT, CDR2 FYEKMQ (reference sequence). CDR3 region: CASSVNSGSRYNEQFF. DNA for the CDR3: TGTGCCAGCAGCGTAAATAGCGGGAGTCGATACAATGAGCAGTTCTTC.